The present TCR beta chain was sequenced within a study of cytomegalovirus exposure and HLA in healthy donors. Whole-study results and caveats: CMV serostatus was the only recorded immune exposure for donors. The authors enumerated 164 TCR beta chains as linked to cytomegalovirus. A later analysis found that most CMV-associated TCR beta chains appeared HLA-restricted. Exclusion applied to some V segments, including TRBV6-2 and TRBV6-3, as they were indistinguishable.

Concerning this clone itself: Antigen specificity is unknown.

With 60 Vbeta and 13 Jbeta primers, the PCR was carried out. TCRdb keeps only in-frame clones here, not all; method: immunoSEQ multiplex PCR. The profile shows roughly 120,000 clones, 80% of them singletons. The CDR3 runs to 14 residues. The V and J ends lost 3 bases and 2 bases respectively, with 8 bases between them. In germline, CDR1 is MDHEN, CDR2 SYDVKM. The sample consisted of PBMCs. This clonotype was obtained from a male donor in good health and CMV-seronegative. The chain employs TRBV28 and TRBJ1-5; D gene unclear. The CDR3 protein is CASSFGVGNQPQHF. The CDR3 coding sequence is TGTGCCAGCAGTTTTGGAGTGGGCAATCAGCCCCAGCATTTT.